These 8 T cell receptor beta chains were sequenced from one sample in a study of a mutant IDH1 vaccine in newly diagnosed glioma. As for time point: week 11, during vaccination. What each vaccine dose contained was 300 ug of mutant IDH1 20-mer peptide, accompanied by topical imiquimod. The data were produced by immunoSEQ multiplex PCR, yet TCRdb's version contains in-frame clones alone and is incomplete. The sample yields under 150,000 clones, almost 90% seen once. No antigens are known for them. The sample in question was PBMCs, obtained from a glioma patient whose treatment included an IDH1 peptide vaccine. The origin of the receptors is a woman aged 45 to 65 with glioma.

A remark on this clone: Other nucleotide sequences from this sample produce the same CDR3. The rearrangement links TRBV6-5 to TRBJ1-3; 8 bases fit TRBD1. This CDR3 contains 16 residues. The germline V gene encodes CDR1 MNHEY and CDR2 SVGAGI. V lost 4 bases and J lost 3; bases outside the gene matches: 8. The DNA for the CDR3 is TGTGCCAGCAGTTCGCGAGGACAGGGTGGTGGAAACACCATATATTTT. It encodes CASSSRGQGGGNTIYF.

The genes are TRBV6-6 and TRBJ1-2; the D is unclear. The V gene lost 0 bases and the J gene lost 3 bases, with 8 bases spanning the gap. The germline CDR1 and CDR2 sequences are MNHNY and SVGAGI (reference sequence). CDR3 size: 14 residues. CDR3 coding DNA: TGTGCCAGCAGTTACTCGGAGGGTGACTATGGCTACACCTTC. It specifies CASSYSEGDYGYTF.

J is TRBJ2-7 and V is TRBV4-2; 8 bases line up with TRBD1. There are 18 residues in the CDR3. V shed 0 bases and J 3 bases; nucleotides not matched to a gene: 13. From germline, CDR1 is LGHNA and CDR2 YNFKEQ. The CDR3 sequence: CASSQDLIWKDRVYEQYF. The CDR3 bases are TGTGCCAGCAGCCAAGATTTAATCTGGAAGGACAGGGTCTACGAGCAGTACTTC.

This chain links TRBV1 with TRBJ2-1; the table's D call of TRBD2 was not tested on the DNA. TRBV1 is an annotated pseudogene. This CDR3 has 19 residues. The DNA of the CDR3 is TGCACCAGCAGCCAAAAGATAGGACTCGGGAAGGAGACCTACAATGAGCAGTTCTTC. It specifies CTSSQKIGLGKETYNEQFF.

This chain joins TRBV5-6 and TRBJ1-6; D is uncertain. The CDR3 is made up of 15 amino acids. Germline CDR1 reads SGHDT; CDR2 reads YYEEEE. Trimming cost V 3 bases and J 7 bases, with 14 bases left between them. Written as DNA, the CDR3 is TGTGCCAGCAGCTGGGGAGGGCAACGCAATTCACCCCTCCACTTT. It codes for CASSWGGQRNSPLHF.

This chain uses TRBV5-6 with TRBJ1-5; tentatively, D is TRBD1 (5 bases). CDR1 is SGHDT and CDR2 is YYEEEE in the germline V gene. V lost 6 bases and J 7 bases, leaving 14 bases between the germline ends. The CDR3 has 13 residues. CDR3 nucleotides: TGTGCCAGCACCATGGGGAGGGACCAGCCCCAGCATTTT. Translating gives CASTMGRDQPQHF.

The CDR3 sequence is CAIRGRGEETQYF. DNA for the CDR3: TGTGCCATCAGAGGCCGTGGGGAAGAGACCCAGTACTTC. V gene TRBV10-3 combines with J gene TRBJ2-5; no firm D call. The CDR3 sequence is 13 residues long. Per the germline V gene, CDR1 is ENHRY and CDR2 is SYGVKD. Trimming stripped 6 bases from V and 3 bases from J, with 11 bases between.

CDR3 bases: TGTGCCACCAGCAGAGGCCAAGGGTTGAGAGGGGAGACCCAGTACTTC. This encodes CATSRGQGLRGETQYF. V gene TRBV15 combines with J gene TRBJ2-5; D possibly corresponds to TRBD2 (5 bases). The germline V and J ends were trimmed by 1 base and 5 bases, with 17 bases remaining between them. CDR1 LNHNV and CDR2 YYDKDF come from the germline V gene (reference sequence). CDR3 size: 16 residues.